One sample yielded the 2 T cell receptor beta chains listed below, sequenced in a study of beta chain features in type 1 diabetes. The study reverse transcribed the entire isolated RNA, so it sequenced expressed TCRB transcripts. Data came from immunoSEQ multiplex PCR; TCRdb stores just in-frame clones and leaves some out. Of some 160,000 clones detected, 7% to 9.5% appear once; the ten largest clones hold 0.7%. General study points: Across all four CD4+ subsets, people with type 1 diabetes showed modestly shorter TCRB CDR3s.

The antigens for these receptors are not known. Sequencing was done on a sample of central memory CD4+ T cells from blood. These TCRs come from a woman in her twenties or thirties with type 1 diabetes.

This clone appeared a few times. The rearrangement links TRBV5-6 to TRBJ2-1, with 12 bases lining up with TRBD1. This CDR3 is built from 16 residues. The germline gives CDR1 SGHDT, CDR2 YYEEEE. V trimming: 2 bases; J trimming: 8 bases; junction bases outside the gene matches: 8. The CDR3 coding sequence is TGTGCCAGCAGCTTAACCGGGACAGGGGGCATCGATGAGCAGTTCTTC. Translated, it gives CASSLTGTGGIDEQFF.

This clone showed up just a few times. The rearrangement uses TRBV9 and TRBJ2-1; 11 nucleotides agree with TRBD2. The V gene end was trimmed by 1 base and the J gene end by 3 bases; junction bases not matched to a gene: 6. CDR3 length equals 17 residues. Germline V gives CDR1 SGDLS, CDR2 YYNGEE. The CDR3 reads CASSVSAGTSGYNEQFF. CDR3 sequence (DNA): TGTGCCAGCAGCGTAAGTGCTGGGACTAGCGGCTACAATGAGCAGTTCTTC.